The T cell receptor (beta chain) under discussion was sequenced for a study of blood T cell repertoires in COVID-19 (TCRdb year 2020). Context from the whole study: Samples from collaborators originated in the United States, Italy and Spain and spanned both the acute and convalescent phases of COVID-19. The samples were drawn from two sources: the first 160 participants of the ongoing ImmuneRACE study, and fewer than 1,500 subjects contributed by 6 global collaborators. HLA class I and class II types, where available, came from metadata supplied by the sample provider rather than from assay-based typing. Nearly every sample came with metadata listing a de-identified subject ID, COVID-19 status, age in years and sex. The prospective study material was composed of cDNA or gDNA derived from T cells, B-cell-depleted T cells, or PBMCs. The repertoires were released in a freely available public database intended as a resource for research on the immune response to SARS-CoV-2. The dataset comprised deeply sampled blood TCRbeta repertoires from subjects exposed to, actively infected with, or recovered from COVID-19. Overall results and qualifications from the work: The quantity of clinical and demographic metadata differed by source and by participant and was supplied without curation.

Concerning this clone itself: What antigen it recognizes has not been identified. There are no base qualities to consult, and no much larger clone falls within one base.

TCRbeta CDR3 regions were amplified from genomic DNA by means of the immunoSEQ Assay, a bias-controlled multiplex PCR. The paper's processing steps were these. The number of nucleated cells in each sample was estimated by amplification of reference gene primers within the assay. To quantify the absolute abundance of each unique TCRbeta CDR3 rearrangement, sequence reads were collapsed and filtered. For each sample, productive Simpson clonality was calculated as the square root of Simpson's diversity index across productive rearrangements. This immuneACCESS table, as held by TCRdb, lists in-frame sequences with V and J called but not all clones. Of the missing ones, under half trace to an unresolved V gene in checked studies; the others have no known cause. V, J and clone size derive from that table, while D and trimming were established from the DNA sequence. In this sample the table shows a few hundred thousand clones, 80% to 90% of which occur a single time. Roughly 1% of the sample goes to the ten largest clones.

In the prospective study, participants were about 18 to 95 years old, resided in about two dozen geographic areas of the United States, and were enrolled through a virtual design. In the prospective study, cohorts were assigned on the basis of participant-reported clinical history obtained from a screening survey and a study questionnaire. ImmuneRACE Cohort 3 recovered participants were defined by two consecutive negative NP/OP PCR tests, healthcare professional clearance, or symptom resolution. In the prospective study, whole blood, serum and a nasopharyngeal or oropharyngeal swab were collected from each participant by mobile phlebotomists. Over a 2-month period, participants in the prospective study had the option of providing additional blood draws and questionnaires. Blood samples from the prospective study were shipped frozen or at room temperature prior to DNA extraction. Sequencing was carried out using PBMCs or T cells enriched from blood (not recorded which). The clonotype originates from a man between 18 and 35 years old who had recovered from COVID-19.

The nucleotide sequence reads TGCGCCAGCAGCCAAGAGGAGACAGTCATTTACGAGCAGTACTTC. Translated, it gives CASSQEETVIYEQYF. The chain uses TRBV4-1 and TRBJ2-7; the D gene is perhaps TRBD1, from 5 matching bases. Cut back by 0 bases and 4 bases, the V and J ends lie 13 bases apart. The CDR3 sequence holds 15 residues, the cysteine and phenylalanine included. Only CDR3 DNA remains: 45 bases, in frame from the first base. From the germline V gene, CDR1 is MGHRA and CDR2 is YSYEKL.